The 27 T cell receptor beta chains below all came from one sample that was sequenced in a study of CD8 T cells in ankylosing spondylitis. Study conclusions and caveats: Apparently characteristic of ankylosing spondylitis blood was a TCR beta motif (roughly eight highly homologous variants).

Each CDR3 protein is one row after TCRdb ran MiXCR on the 5' RACE reads. The sample carries 650,000 to 800,000 distinct CDR3 sequences, 15% to 20% recorded once. The antigens these receptors bind are not known. The sequencing input was blood, either unsorted or a sorted T cell fraction (not recorded which). Source of these receptors: a male donor with ankylosing spondylitis.

The rearrangement links TRBV4-3 to TRBJ2-2, with unresolved D. CDR1 is LGHNA, CDR2 YSLEER, per germline. This CDR3 region has 16 residues. V lost 4 bases and J 4 bases, leaving 16 bases between the germline ends. CDR3 sequence (DNA): TGCGCCAGCAGCCTTTTGGAAGGACGCGGCACCGGGGAGCTGTTTTTT. The encoded protein is CASSLLEGRGTGELFF.

CDR3 sequence reads: CASSRGRRGYEQYF. The DNA of the CDR3 is TGTGCCAGCAGTCGTGGGCGGAGGGGATACGAGCAGTACTTC. The chain uses TRBV3-1 and TRBJ2-7; weak D call: TRBD2 (6 bases). There are 14 residues in the CDR3. Trimming stripped 6 bases from V and 4 bases from J, with 16 bases between. CDR1 is LGHDT, CDR2 YNNKEL, per germline (reference sequence).

The rearrangement links TRBV4-1 to TRBJ2-7; D is undetermined. Trimming took 4 bases from V and 3 from J, leaving 13 bases between them. Germline CDR1 is MGHRA and CDR2 is YSYEKL. The CDR3 has 14 amino acids. The CDR3 nucleotides are TGCGCCAGCAGCCCCGAAGACCCTATCTACGAGCAGTACTTC. It encodes CASSPEDPIYEQYF.

This sequence joins TRBV6-2 or TRBV6-3 and TRBJ1-1; D gene ambiguous. CDR1 MNHEY and CDR2 SVGEGT come from the germline V gene. V lost 7 bases, J lost 3 bases, and 3 bases lay in between. This CDR3 contains 10 residues. The CDR3 loop is CASMDTEAFF. CDR3 bases: TGTGCCAGCATGGACACTGAAGCTTTCTTT.

Worth noting for this clonotype: At one end the junction does not follow the germline gene, possibly because of a read error. The gene calls are TRBV13 and TRBJ2-5; 11 bases line up with TRBD2. The CDR3 spans 17 residues. Germline V gene data show CDR1 as PRHDT and CDR2 as FYEKMQ (reference sequence). The CDR3 DNA is TGTACCAGCAGTTTGGGTAGCGGGGGGGCCGACCAAGAGACCCAGTACTTC. It is translated as CTSSLGSGGADQETQYF.

The chain has TRBV9 and TRBJ2-7; D not certain. Germline loops: CDR1 SGDLS, CDR2 YYNGEE. CDR3 length: 15 amino acids. The ends were cut back, 0 bases at V and 3 bases at J, with 13 bases in the middle. The CDR3 here is CASSVGRFGDYEQYF. The CDR3 DNA follows: TGTGCCAGCAGCGTAGGTCGGTTTGGGGACTACGAGCAGTACTTC. Variable domain in full (rest from reference TRBV9 and TRBJ2-7): DSGVTQTPKHLITATGQRVTLRCSPRSGDLSVYWYQQSLDQGLQFLIQYYNGEERAKGNILERFSAQQFPDLHSELNLSSLELGDSALYFCASSVGRFGDYEQYFGPGTRLTVT.

This clonotype appeared a few times. The chain carries TRBV30 and TRBJ2-2; D is possibly TRBD1 or TRBD2 (5 bases each). CDR3 length: 14 amino acids. V lost 0 bases, J lost 2 bases, and 7 bases lay in between. The germline V gene has CDR1 GTSNPN and CDR2 SVGIG (reference sequence). CDR3 residues: CAWSVGTNTGELFF. CDR3 DNA: TGTGCCTGGAGTGTTGGGACCAACACCGGGGAGCTGTTTTTT.

This chain links TRBV3-1 with TRBJ2-2; D gene ambiguous. V gave up 1 base and J gave up 7 bases, with 7 bases separating them. Germline lookup yields CDR1 LGHDT and CDR2 YNNKEL (reference sequence). There are 13 residues in the CDR3. CDR3 residues: CASSQAPSGELFF. The CDR3 coding sequence is TGTGCCAGCAGCCAAGCGCCTAGCGGGGAGCTGTTTTTT.

This clonotype was recorded a few times. The V call is TRBV20-1, the J call TRBJ1-5, with unresolved D. V lost 5 bases to trimming and J lost 0 bases, with 14 bases between them. Germline-derived CDR1 and CDR2 are DFQATT and SNEGSKA (reference sequence). The CDR3 covers 15 residues. The CDR3 DNA reads as TGCAGTGCTCCAACCCTGGGAGATAGCAATCAGCCCCAGCATTTT. Residues: CSAPTLGDSNQPQHF.

The J gene is TRBJ2-5, the V gene TRBV5-1, with D possibly being TRBD2 (6 bases). With 3 bases removed from V and 2 bases from J, the gap between germline ends came to 11 bases. The length of the CDR3 is 14 residues. The germline CDR1 and CDR2 sequences are SGHRS and YFSETQ. The CDR3 loop is CASSSGGTQETQYF. The CDR3 DNA reads as TGCGCCAGCAGCTCGGGCGGGACGCAAGAGACCCAGTACTTC.

CDR3 region: CASSYSSGRYGGELFF. The CDR3 DNA reads as TGCGCCAGCAGCTATTCCAGCGGGAGGTACGGCGGGGAGCTGTTTTTT. The chain couples TRBV5-1 to TRBJ2-2; 9 bases are a match to TRBD2. The CDR3 length is 16 residues. Losses at the gene ends were 3 bases for V and 7 bases for J; bases not matched to a gene: 10. Germline values: CDR1 SGHRS, CDR2 YFSETQ.

The sample holds a few counts of this clonotype. This chain links TRBV20-1 with TRBJ1-2, with 8 nucleotides matching TRBD1. Germline lookup yields CDR1 DFQATT and CDR2 SNEGSKA (reference sequence). The CDR3 runs 12 residues. J lost 7 bases, V lost 5 bases, and 6 bases had no gene match. The CDR3 reads CSALDRGGGYTF. In nucleotides, the CDR3 is TGCAGTGCTTTAGACAGGGGAGGTGGCTACACCTTC.

There are a few counts of this clonotype. CDR3 protein: CAISVPAGGYNEQFF. Here the CDR3 DNA reads TGTGCCATCAGTGTCCCCGCGGGAGGGTACAATGAGCAGTTCTTC. The chain has TRBV10-3 and TRBJ2-1; 9 nucleotides line up with TRBD2. CDR3 length equals 15 residues. CDR1 ENHRY and CDR2 SYGVKD come from the germline V gene. Trimming at V came to 4 bases and at J to 4 bases, leaving 5 bases not matched to a gene.

At least ten counts were recorded for this clonotype. V is TRBV5-5 and J is TRBJ2-1, with 9 bases matching TRBD2. CDR1 is SGHKS and CDR2 is YYEKEE in the germline V gene (reference sequence). V gave up 3 bases and J gave up 7 bases; unmatched junction bases: 5. The CDR3 is made up of 14 amino acids. The CDR3 loop reads CASSSWLAGNEQFF. The CDR3 DNA reads as TGTGCCAGCAGCTCATGGCTAGCGGGAAATGAGCAGTTCTTC.

This clonotype turned up a few times. V usage is TRBV6-1 and J usage is TRBJ1-6; TRBD1 agrees at 7 bases. Looked up from germline, CDR1 is MNHNS and CDR2 is SASEGT. The CDR3 is 17 amino acids. After removal of 6 bases from V and 3 bases from J, the junction contained 11 bases not matched to a gene. The CDR3 DNA reads as TGTGCCAGCAGAAAAGGGAACCAGGGGGTCTATAATTCACCCCTCCACTTT. Translating gives CASRKGNQGVYNSPLHF.

This clonotype was observed a handful of times. The chain links TRBV5-1 to TRBJ2-1, with 9 bases aligning to TRBD2. The CDR3 length is 14 residues. The germline gives CDR1 SGHRS, CDR2 YFSETQ. J gave up 4 bases and V 4 bases, and 3 bases lay outside the gene matches. CDR3 in DNA: TGCGCCAGCAGCGTTACTAGCGGGTACAATGAGCAGTTCTTC. Translating gives CASSVTSGYNEQFF.

This clonotype was seen a few times. This chain uses TRBV7-9 with TRBJ2-7; the match to TRBD2 covers 11 bases. The CDR3 has 17 residues. Germline trimming cut 1 base from V and 2 bases from J; bases unmatched to any gene: 7. Germline V lookup: CDR1 SEHNR, CDR2 FQNEAQ (reference sequence). The CDR3 nucleotides read TGTGCCAGCAGCTTAGGGGGTTGGGGACTAGCGGCCTACGAGCAGTACTTC. Translation: CASSLGGWGLAAYEQYF.

This clonotype was detected once. The chain employs TRBV27 and TRBJ2-7; unclear D gene. V lost 1 base and J 3 bases, leaving 13 bases between the germline ends. The CDR3 loop spans 15 amino acids. Germline CDR1 reads MNHEY; CDR2 reads SMNVEV (reference sequence). The CDR3 DNA follows: TGTGCCAGCAGTTTATTCCGGGCCAGCGACTACGAGCAGTACTTC. It encodes CASSLFRASDYEQYF.

The rearrangement joins TRBV6-2 or TRBV6-3 to TRBJ2-5; D possibly matches TRBD1 or TRBD2 (5 bases each). V lost 6 bases and J 0 bases, leaving 23 bases between the germline ends. From germline, CDR1 is MNHEY and CDR2 SVGEGT. The CDR3 totals 18 residues. This chain's CDR3 is CASSLPAPGRTYQETQYF. In DNA, the CDR3 is TGTGCCAGCAGCCTACCGGCCCCGGGACGGACGTACCAAGAGACCCAGTACTTC.

This clonotype was counted a few times. The V and J genes are TRBV3-1 and TRBJ1-1; a weak D match, TRBD1 (6 bases). Trimming removed 4 bases at V and 4 bases at J, with 10 bases between. This CDR3 has 13 amino acids. Per germline, CDR1 LGHDT and CDR2 YNNKEL (reference sequence). CDR3 region: CASSRGTSTEAFF. The CDR3 coding sequence is TGTGCCAGCAGCCGCGGGACATCCACTGAAGCTTTCTTT.

V gene TRBV7-9 combines with J gene TRBJ1-1, with TRBD1 as a possible D gene (5 bases). This CDR3 has 16 residues. CDR1 and CDR2 from the germline V gene are SEHNR and FQNEAQ (reference sequence). V dropped 6 bases and J dropped 0 bases, with 17 bases sitting between them. The CDR3 loop reads CASSMGQVGMNTEAFF. The CDR3 DNA reads TGTGCCAGCAGTATGGGGCAGGTGGGGATGAACACTGAAGCTTTCTTT. Complete variable domain (other parts from reference TRBV7-9 and TRBJ1-1): DTGVSQNPRHKITKRGQNVTFRCDPISEHNRLYWYRQTLGQGPEFLTYFQNEAQLEKSRLLSDRFSAERPKGSFSTLEIQRTEQGDSAMYLCASSMGQVGMNTEAFFGQGTRLTVV.

This clonotype was counted only a few times. V is TRBV6-2 or TRBV6-3 and J is TRBJ2-1; TRBD2 agrees at 9 bases. Germline CDR1 MNHEY, CDR2 SVGEGT. Trimming removed 2 bases from V and 9 bases from J; junction bases left unmatched: 8. The CDR3 consists of 15 residues. The CDR3 region has the DNA TGTGCCAGCAGTTACATGGCGGGAGGGCCCGGTGAGCAGTTCTTC. Its protein is CASSYMAGGPGEQFF.

The chain links TRBV7-2 to TRBJ1-4; tentatively, D is TRBD1 (5 bases). The germline gives CDR1 SGHTA, CDR2 FQGNSA. V was cut by 3 bases and J by 5 bases, with 19 bases left in between. The length of the CDR3 is 17 residues. The CDR3 reads CASSLVGPPFGNEKLFF. CDR3 in DNA: TGTGCCAGCAGCTTGGTGGGACCTCCTTTTGGGAATGAAAAACTGTTTTTT.

J is TRBJ2-2 and V is TRBV20-1; 8 bases align to TRBD1. V was clipped by 3 bases and J by 6 bases; unmatched bases: 6. CDR3 length equals 14 residues. Germline CDR1 and CDR2: DFQATT and SNEGSKA (reference sequence). DNA of the CDR3: TGCAGTGCTAGGAGGACAGGGCGCGCCGGGGAGCTGTTTTTT. Encoded protein: CSARRTGRAGELFF.

The chain is built from TRBV5-1 and TRBJ2-2, with TRBD2 matching 13 bases. Germline CDR1 SGHRS, CDR2 YFSETQ. CDR3 size: 17 residues. The V and J ends lost 3 bases and 1 base, in that order; junction bases with no gene match: 3. CDR3: CASSSGLAGRNTGELFF. The DNA of the CDR3 is TGCGCCAGCAGCTCGGGACTAGCGGGGAGGAACACCGGGGAGCTGTTTTTT.

This clonotype appeared a few times. The germline gene is not matched at one end of the junction; a read error may be the cause. This sequence joins TRBV20-1 and TRBJ2-7; D might be TRBD1 (6 bases). CDR1 DFQATT and CDR2 SNEGSKA come from the germline V gene (reference sequence). The CDR3 consists of 12 residues. The CDR3 reads CSADRLDYEQYF. The DNA of the CDR3 is TGCAGTGCTGACAGGTTAGACTACGAGCAGTATTTC.

The chain combines TRBV20-1 with TRBJ1-5; no reliable D call. The V and J ends lost 3 bases and 2 bases respectively, with 14 bases between them. Looked up from germline, CDR1 is DFQATT and CDR2 is SNEGSKA (reference sequence). This CDR3 region has 15 residues. DNA for the CDR3: TGCAGTGCTAGCAACCCCCGTGTCGGCAATCAGCCCCAGCATTTT. It yields the protein CSASNPRVGNQPQHF.